A single sample gave rise to the 16 T cell receptor beta chains below, sequenced in a study of T cell clonality in common variable immunodeficiency. Produced via immunoSEQ multiplex PCR; TCRdb's table is partial and in-frame only. The sample yields about 81,000 clones, without any singletons. Sequencing was performed on peripheral blood mononuclear cells. These receptors all stem from a person between 18 and 75 years old in good health.

This clone was seen repeatedly, ten times or more. The read ends 3 residues early relative to the CDR3; the germline J gene fills the gap. The chain joins TRBV10-1 to TRBJ2-1; 7 bases line up with TRBD2. The CDR3 covers 15 residues. CDR1 and CDR2 from the germline V gene are WNHNN and SYGVQD (reference sequence). Losses at the gene ends were 3 bases for V and 3 bases for J; bases not matched to a gene: 5. CDR3 amino acids: CASSEGGRDYNEQFF. Partial CDR3 DNA: TGCGCCAGCAGTGAAGGCGGGAGAGACTACAATGAG.

This clone was observed at least ten times. The CDR3 end falls 3 residues outside the read, so it is completed with the germline J gene. This chain connects TRBV5-1 to TRBJ2-3; D remains unclear. Trimming removed 3 bases at V and 5 bases at J, with 10 bases between. Germline assignment: CDR1 SGHRS and CDR2 YFSETQ. This CDR3 spans 13 amino acids. The CDR3 sequence: CASSSRSIDTQYF. CDR3 DNA (partial): TGCGCCAGCAGCTCCCGGTCGATAGATACG.

In this sample, this clone turned up many times. The part of the CDR3 DNA that was read is TGCAGTGCTAGACCGCAGGGAGGGGAGACC. It yields the protein CSARPQGGET. The full CDR3 is CSARPQGGETQYF. This rearrangement joins TRBV20-1 to TRBJ2-5, with TRBD2 matching 7 bases. The CDR3 extends 3 residues past the end of the read, so its final part is completed from the germline J gene. The trim removed 2 bases at V and 5 bases at J, leaving 5 bases unmatched. Germline CDR1 is DFQATT and CDR2 is SNEGSKA (reference sequence). This CDR3 contains 13 residues.

A remark on this clone: The read falls 3 residues short of the CDR3 end, and the missing part is taken from the germline J gene. The chain has TRBV6-7 and TRBJ1-5, with D perhaps matching TRBD1 (5 bases). TRBV6-7 is treated as an ORF (open reading frame) with a function not yet certain. Trimming pared 0 bases from V and 8 bases from J, leaving 17 bases between. The CDR3 totals 16 residues. The covered CDR3 bases are TGTGCCAGCAGTTACTCGCTGGGGCGGCGAGAGAAGCCC. Translation gives CASSYSLGRREKP. The complete CDR3 protein is CASSYSLGRREKPQHF.

This clone has ten or more counts. The CDR3 end falls 3 residues outside the read, so it is completed with the germline J gene. V usage is TRBV20-1 and J usage is TRBJ2-7; maybe TRBD2 (5 bases). This CDR3 comprises 15 residues. Germline V gene sequence: CDR1 DFQATT, CDR2 SNEGSKA (reference sequence). Trimming removed 0 bases from V and 0 bases from J, with 12 bases in between. This chain's CDR3 is CSARDRTGVSYEQYF. The DNA read from the CDR3 is TGCAGTGCTAGAGATCGGACTGGGGTCTCCTACGAG.

The sample holds many counts of this clone. The same CDR3 also results from other DNA sequences found in this sample. CDR3 region: CASSIGQGNYGYTF. The covered CDR3 bases are TGTGCCAGTAGTATCGGACAGGGCAACTATGGC. The chain uses TRBV19 and TRBJ1-2, with TRBD1 identical over 8 bases. The CDR3 end lies 3 residues beyond the end of the read and is filled in from the germline J gene. Germline V gene lookup returns CDR1 LNHDA and CDR2 SQIVND (reference sequence). The CDR3 runs 14 residues. V dropped 3 bases and J dropped 2; count of bases not matched to a gene: 2.

About this clone itself: The read comes to an end 3 residues before the CDR3 does, leaving the germline J gene to fill in the end. The chain recombines TRBV2 with TRBJ1-3; 7 nucleotides agree with TRBD1. CDR1 and CDR2 (germline): SNHLY, FYNNEI. Trimming cost V 6 bases and J 8 bases; bases outside gene matches: 10. The CDR3 is made up of 14 amino acids. CDR3 bases read: TGTGCCAGCAGCGTACGACAGGGTATACACACC. Translated: CASSVRQGIHT. The whole CDR3 sequence reads CASSVRQGIHTIYF.

This clone occurred many times. Read sequence stops 3 residues before the CDR3 end, and the germline J gene provides the missing end. This chain uses TRBV20-1 with TRBJ2-7, with D possibly TRBD1 on 5 matching bases. The V gene lost 4 bases and the J gene lost 5 bases, with 18 bases spanning the gap. The germline CDR1 and CDR2 sequences are DFQATT and SNEGSKA (reference sequence). The CDR3 extends over 14 amino acids. The CDR3 loop reads CSATPAGLINEQYF. CDR3 bases read: TGCAGTGCTACCCCGGCAGGGTTAATCAACGAG.

This clone came up a few times. The CDR3 goes on 3 residues after the read ends, and that part is filled in from the germline J gene. The chain employs TRBV19 and TRBJ1-5; 7 nucleotides align to TRBD1. Germline CDR1 and CDR2: LNHDA and SQIVND (reference sequence). This CDR3 spans 15 amino acids. The trim removed 3 bases at V and 6 bases at J, leaving 8 bases unmatched. CDR3 sequence: CASSIGQGVSQPQHF. Partial CDR3 DNA: TGTGCCAGTAGTATCGGGCAGGGGGTTAGTCAGCCC.

This clone was picked up a small number of times. The CDR3 spells CASSFRDRANQPQHF. The DNA read from the CDR3 is TGTGCCAGCAGCTTTAGGGACAGGGCCAATCAGCCC. This chain uses TRBV7-9 with TRBJ1-5, with 9 bases identical to TRBD1. Read data end 3 residues before the CDR3 end; the end is taken from the germline J gene. Germline-derived CDR1 and CDR2 are SEHNR and FQNEAQ (reference sequence). J was trimmed by 3 bases and V by 3 bases; bases with no gene match: 3. The CDR3 consists of 15 residues. The whole variable domain, remainder taken from reference TRBV7-9 and TRBJ1-5, is DTGVSQNPRHKITKRGQNVTFRCDPISEHNRLYWYRQTLGQGPEFLTYFQNEAQLEKSRLLSDRFSAERPKGSFSTLEIQRTEQGDSAMYLCASSFRDRANQPQHFGDGTRLSIL.

This clone has ten or more counts. The CDR3 end is not reached by the read, which stops 3 residues before it; the germline J gene fills it in. The same CDR3 is also encoded by other DNA sequences in this sample. The J gene is TRBJ2-3, the V gene TRBV7-3; D is unresolved. This CDR3 comprises 14 residues. The ends were cut back, 2 bases at V and 0 bases at J, with 6 bases in the middle. CDR1 is SGHTA and CDR2 is FQGTGA in the germline V gene. CDR3 in amino acids: CASSLSGSTDTQYF. The sequenced part of the CDR3 DNA is TGTGCCAGCAGCTTATCGGGTAGCACAGATACG.

This clone was observed at least ten times. CDR3 DNA (partial): TGTGCCAGCTCACCACCACAGGGGGCAGGAGATACG. Its protein product is CASSPPQGAGDT. The complete CDR3 reads CASSPPQGAGDTQYF. The V and J genes are TRBV18 and TRBJ2-3; 9 bases match TRBD1. The CDR3 extends 3 residues past the end of the read, so its final part is completed from the germline J gene. CDR3 length: 15 residues. V trimming: 0 bases; J trimming: 5 bases; junction bases outside the gene matches: 3. Germline CDR1 is KGHSH and CDR2 is LQKENI.

This clone was recorded many times. The CDR3 is cut off 3 residues early in the read; its end comes from the germline J gene. This chain joins TRBV7-3 and TRBJ2-4; 10 bases line up with TRBD2. This CDR3 is built from 17 residues. The ends lost 3 bases at V and 0 bases at J; junction bases unmatched: 5. Per germline, CDR1 SGHTA and CDR2 FQGTGA. CDR3 DNA, as far as it was read: TGTGCCAGCAGCTTGAGGACTAGCGGTCTAGCCAAAAACATT. Amino acid sequence: CASSLRTSGLAKNI. The CDR3 as a whole reads CASSLRTSGLAKNIQYF. Complete variable domain (other parts from reference TRBV7-3 and TRBJ2-4): GAGVSQTPSNKVTEKGKYVELRCDPISGHTALYWYRQSLGQGPEFLIYFQGTGAADDSGLPNDRFFAVRPEGSVSTLKIQRTERGDSAVYLCASSLRTSGLAKNIQYFGAGTRLSVL.

This clone showed up many times. The read terminates 3 residues before the CDR3 end, so the remaining end is supplied by the germline J gene. This chain joins TRBV10-3 and TRBJ2-7; a weak D match, TRBD2 (6 bases). Trimming pared 7 bases from V and 2 bases from J, leaving 15 bases between. The CDR3 totals 14 residues. Germline loops: CDR1 ENHRY, CDR2 SYGVKD. This CDR3 is CAITPTSLTYEQYF. Partial CDR3 DNA: TGTGCCATCACTCCGACTAGTCTTACCTACGAG.

At least ten counts were recorded for this clone. The junction differs from germline at one of its ends, possibly a read error. The read gets to within 3 residues of the CDR3 end, and the germline J gene fills in the rest. The chain uses TRBV4-2 and TRBJ1-1; D is unresolved. The germline V gene encodes CDR1 LGHNA and CDR2 YNFKEQ. The length of the CDR3 is 16 residues. The DNA read from the CDR3 is TGCGCCAGCAGCCAAGATCCCCACACATCGAACACTGAA. It yields the protein CASSQDPHTSNTE. The full CDR3 protein is CASSQDPHTSNTEAFF.

At least ten counts were recorded for this clone. The CDR3 end lies 3 residues beyond the end of the read and is filled in from the germline J gene. The J gene is TRBJ2-7, the V gene TRBV7-3; tentatively, D is TRBD1 (6 bases). CDR1 and CDR2 (germline): SGHTA, FQGTGA. V was shortened by 3 bases and J by 3 bases, with 9 bases between the two germline ends. The CDR3 loop spans 13 amino acids. The part of the CDR3 DNA that was read is TGTGCCAGCAGCTTGACAGGTTACTACGAG. Translating gives CASSLTGYYE. The full CDR3 protein reads CASSLTGYYEQYF.